This T cell receptor beta chain was observed in a study of CD8+CD57+ T cells in acquired aplastic anemia. Of note for this clonotype: Its antigen is unknown. Mismatch with germline at one junction end may stem from a read error.

Sequencing was done on patients that had shown CD8+CD57+ cell expansion by flow cytometry. Severe acquired aplastic anemia was diagnosed in all patients. Patients had not yet gotten any therapy when their blood was taken for sampling. Study-level results: Overlapping CD8+ CDR3 repertoires of patients and controls contained some 27 shared sequences.

CDR3 and TCR beta VDJ profiling relied on a genomic DNA template. Via MiXCR, TCRdb re-called the reads, giving one row per CDR3 protein. The repertoire holds approximately 250,000 distinct CDR3 sequences, with 65% to 90% as singletons. This clonotype originated in a human donor with aplastic anemia. Sequenced input: sorted CD4+, CD8+, or CD8+CD57+ T cells (not recorded which) from PBMCs.

CDR3 in DNA: TGCGCCAGCGGCGAAGACAGCACAGATTCGCAGTATTTT. Translation gives CASGEDSTDSQYF. V usage is TRBV5-1 and J usage is TRBJ2-3; D may be TRBD1 (5 bases). Germline lookup yields CDR1 SGHRS and CDR2 YFSETQ. The CDR3 is 13 residues long.